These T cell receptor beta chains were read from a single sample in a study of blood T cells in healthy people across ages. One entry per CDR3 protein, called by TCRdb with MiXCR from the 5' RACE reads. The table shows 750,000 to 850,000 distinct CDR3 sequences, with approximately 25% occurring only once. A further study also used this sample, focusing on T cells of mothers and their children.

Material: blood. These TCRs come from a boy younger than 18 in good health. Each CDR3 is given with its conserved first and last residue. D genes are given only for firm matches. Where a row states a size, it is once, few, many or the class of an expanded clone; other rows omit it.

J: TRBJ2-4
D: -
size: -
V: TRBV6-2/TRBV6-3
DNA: TGTGCCAGCAGTTTCCGGACGGACGCCTTAGCCAAAAACATTCAGTACTTC
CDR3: CASSFRTDALAKNIQYF

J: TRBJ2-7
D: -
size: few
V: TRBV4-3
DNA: TGCGCCAGCAGCCAAGATAAGGGAGGGGGCAACGAGCAGTACTTC
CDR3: CASSQDKGGGNEQYF

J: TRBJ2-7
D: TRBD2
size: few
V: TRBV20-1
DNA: TGCAGTGCTAAGAGAGGGAGCGGGAGGGCCCTATCAACGTACGAGCAGTACTTC
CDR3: CSAKRGSGRALSTYEQYF

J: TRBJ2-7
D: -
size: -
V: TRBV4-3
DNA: TGCGCCAGCAGCCAAGCGCTCCCGAGGGTTCGGGGCGACGAGCAGTACTTC
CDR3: CASSQALPRVRGDEQYF

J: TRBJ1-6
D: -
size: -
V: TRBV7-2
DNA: TGTGCCAGCAGCTTAAGGCAGGGTAGGGCCTCGAATTCACCCCTCCACTTT
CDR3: CASSLRQGRASNSPLHF

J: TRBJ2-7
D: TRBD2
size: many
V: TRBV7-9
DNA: TGTGCCAGCAGCCAGACGGGACTAGCGGGAATCTACGAGCAGTACTTC
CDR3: CASSQTGLAGIYEQYF

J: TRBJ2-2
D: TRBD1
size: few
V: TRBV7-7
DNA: TGTGCTAGCAGCGTGCAGGGGGCGCCAACCGGGGAGCTGTTTTTT
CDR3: CASSVQGAPTGELFF

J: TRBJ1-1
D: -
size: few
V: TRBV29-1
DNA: TGCAGCGGAAGTATGGGGGCCCTCGGGACTGAAGCTTTCTTT
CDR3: CSGSMGALGTEAFF

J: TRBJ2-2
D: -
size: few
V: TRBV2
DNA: TGTGCCAGCAGTGCCGAGGGATCCGCCGGGGAGCTGTTTTTT
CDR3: CASSAEGSAGELFF

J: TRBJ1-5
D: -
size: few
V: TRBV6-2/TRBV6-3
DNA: TGTGCCAGCAGTTACTACTCCGGCCCCCAGCATTTT
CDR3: CASSYYSGPQHF

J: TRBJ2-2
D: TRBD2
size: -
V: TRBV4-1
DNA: TGCGCCAGCAGCCGCCCCACTAGCGAGACACGCGCGAACACCGGGGAGCTGTTTTTT
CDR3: CASSRPTSETRANTGELFF

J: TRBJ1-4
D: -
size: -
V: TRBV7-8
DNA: TGTGCCAGCAGCTTTACGGTCTTCGCAACTAATGAAAAACTGTTTTTT
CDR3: CASSFTVFATNEKLFF

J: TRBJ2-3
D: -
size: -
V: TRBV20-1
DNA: TGCAGTGCTAGAGATCTGAGTGAGACGATGTATACGCAGTATTTT
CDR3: CSARDLSETMYTQYF

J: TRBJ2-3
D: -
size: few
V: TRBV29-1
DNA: TGCAGCGTCTTGCCCCAATGGGATACGCAGTATTTT
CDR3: CSVLPQWDTQYF

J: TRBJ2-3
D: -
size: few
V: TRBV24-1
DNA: TGTGCCACCAGTGATTTTCGCCTTAACACAGATACGCAGTATTTT
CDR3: CATSDFRLNTDTQYF

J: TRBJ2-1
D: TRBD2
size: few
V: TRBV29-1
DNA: TGCAGCGTTGATGCGGGGGGGGCATGGGACAATGAGCAGTTCTTC
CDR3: CSVDAGGAWDNEQFF

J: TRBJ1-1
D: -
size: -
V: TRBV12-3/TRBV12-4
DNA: TGTGCCAGCAGTTTAAGGGTCGGGAAACCTGAAGCTTTCTTT
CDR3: CASSLRVGKPEAFF

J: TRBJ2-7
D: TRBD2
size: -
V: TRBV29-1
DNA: TGCAGCGTCGCTCCGGGACTAGCCGCCTACGAGCAGTACTTC
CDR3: CSVAPGLAAYEQYF

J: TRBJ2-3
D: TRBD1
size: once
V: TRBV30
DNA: TGTGCCTGGGACAGGGGTCTCGGCACAGATACGCAGTATTTT
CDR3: CAWDRGLGTDTQYF

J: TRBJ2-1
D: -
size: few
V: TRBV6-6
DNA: TGTGCCAGCAGTCACGACAGGCCCTACAATGAGCAGTTCTTC
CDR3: CASSHDRPYNEQFF

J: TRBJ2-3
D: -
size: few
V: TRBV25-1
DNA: TGTGCCAGCAGTCCCCGAGGGGCAGGTTCTAGCACAGATACGCAGTATTTT
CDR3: CASSPRGAGSSTDTQYF

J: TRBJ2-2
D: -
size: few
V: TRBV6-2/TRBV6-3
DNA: TGTGCCAGCCGGACCTTGAAGGATCCCTCTAGCACCGGGGAGCTGTTTTTT
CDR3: CASRTLKDPSSTGELFF

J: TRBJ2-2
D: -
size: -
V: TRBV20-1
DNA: TGCAGTGCTAGAGTCGGGGGATCCACCGGGGAGCTGTTTTTT
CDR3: CSARVGGSTGELFF